These T cell receptor beta chains were read from a single sample in a study of cytomegalovirus exposure and HLA in healthy donors. The protocol was immunoSEQ multiplex PCR, while the TCRdb copy is restricted to in-frame clones and leaves out a portion. The table has roughly 150,000 clones, more than 8% seen once. The specimen sequenced was PBMCs. The receptors shown here come from a man between 50 and 59 years old in good health and CMV-seronegative. CDR3s include the opening cysteine and the closing phenylalanine or tryptophan. D genes are given only for firm matches. Rows may omit the clone size; those that give it use once, few, many or a size class.

clone size	V gene	D gene	J gene	CDR3 protein	CDR3 DNA
few	TRBV6-1	NA	TRBJ1-5	CASSVVSLGARAQPQHF	TGTGCCAGCAGTGTCGTTTCGTTGGGGGCCCGGGCTCAGCCCCAGCATTTT
NA	TRBV6-1	NA	TRBJ1-5	CASSESGIAQPQHF	TGTGCCAGCAGTGAATCCGGGATTGCTCAGCCCCAGCATTTT
NA	TRBV6-1	NA	TRBJ1-2	CASRETEIYGYTF	TGTGCCAGCAGGGAGACAGAGATCTATGGCTACACCTTC
NA	TRBV21-1	NA	TRBJ1-3	CASSTLASTGNTIYF	TGTGCCAGCAGCACGCTGGCGTCGACAGGGAACACCATATATTTT
NA	TRBV2	TRBD1	TRBJ2-7	CASNTRDRGTEQYF	TGTGCCAGCAATACCCGGGACAGGGGAACCGAGCAGTACTTC
NA	TRBV10-2	NA	TRBJ1-3	CASRGGARGNTIYF	TGCGCCAGCCGGGGAGGGGCGCGGGGAAACACCATATATTTT
few	TRBV7-9	NA	TRBJ1-2	CASRGQFYGYTF	TGTGCCAGCAGAGGACAGTTCTATGGCTACACCTTC
NA	TRBV5-1	NA	TRBJ1-2	CASSPARGNYGYTF	TGCGCCAGCAGCCCAGCAAGGGGGAACTATGGCTACACCTTC
NA	TRBV19	TRBD1	TRBJ1-6	CASRVQGRTTSPLHF	TGTGCCAGTAGGGTACAGGGGCGAACAACTTCACCCCTCCACTTT
few	TRBV2	TRBD1	TRBJ2-7	CASSETGVEQYF	TGTGCCAGCAGTGAGACAGGGGTCGAGCAGTACTTC
few	TRBV2	TRBD2	TRBJ2-7	CASRGLAGRVYEQYF	TGTGCCAGCAGGGGGTTAGCGGGAAGGGTCTACGAGCAGTACTTC
NA	TRBV7-3	NA	TRBJ2-6	CASSWATVVSGANVLTF	TGTGCCAGCAGCTGGGCGACAGTAGTCTCTGGGGCCAACGTCCTGACTTTC
NA	TRBV30	NA	TRBJ2-7	CAWSVLYEQYF	TGTGCCTGGAGTGTATTATACGAGCAGTACTTC
NA	TRBV7-9	TRBD1	TRBJ1-2	CASSSGQGNYGYTF	TGTGCCAGCAGCTCCGGACAGGGGAACTATGGCTACACCTTC
NA	TRBV18	TRBD1	TRBJ2-7	CASSPVDRGIYGQYF	TGTGCCAGCTCACCAGTGGACAGGGGGATCTACGGGCAGTACTTC
few	TRBV5-4	NA	TRBJ1-2	CASSRVGDTYGYTF	TGTGCCAGCAGTCGTGTGGGGGACACCTATGGCTACACCTTC